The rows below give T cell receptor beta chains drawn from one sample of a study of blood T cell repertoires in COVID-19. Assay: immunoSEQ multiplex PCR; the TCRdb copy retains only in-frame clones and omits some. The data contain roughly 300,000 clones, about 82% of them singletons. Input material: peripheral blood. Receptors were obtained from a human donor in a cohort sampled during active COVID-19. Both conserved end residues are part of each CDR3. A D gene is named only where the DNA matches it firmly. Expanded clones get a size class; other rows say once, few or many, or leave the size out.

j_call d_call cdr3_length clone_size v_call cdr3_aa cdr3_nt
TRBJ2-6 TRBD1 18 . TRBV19 CASSTRDRVYAGANVLTF TGTGCCAGTAGTACCCGGGACAGGGTGTATGCTGGGGCCAACGTCCTGACTTTC
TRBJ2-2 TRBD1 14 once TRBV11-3 CASSPTGVAGELFF TGTGCCAGCAGCCCAACAGGGGTGGCGGGGGAGCTGTTTTTT
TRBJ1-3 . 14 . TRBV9 CASSATGIGNTIYF TGTGCCAGCAGCGCCACAGGGATTGGAAACACCATATATTTT
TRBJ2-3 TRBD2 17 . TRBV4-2 CASSPTGRTSYTDTQYF TGTGCCAGCAGCCCCACCGGTCGGACTAGTTATACAGATACGCAGTATTTT
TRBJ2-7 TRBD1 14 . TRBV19 CASSRDSLSYEQYF TGTGCCAGTAGTAGGGACAGCTTATCCTACGAGCAGTACTTC
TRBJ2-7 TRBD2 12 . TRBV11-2 CASGAGGLEQYF TGTGCCAGCGGGGCGGGGGGACTCGAGCAGTACTTC
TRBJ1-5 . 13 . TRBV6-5 CASSRYSNQPQHF TGTGCCAGCAGCCGCTATAGCAATCAGCCCCAGCATTTT
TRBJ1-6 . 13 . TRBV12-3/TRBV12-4 CASSLARGSPLHF TGTGCCAGCAGTTTAGCTCGTGGCTCACCCCTCCACTTT
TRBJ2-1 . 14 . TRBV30 CAWSGDSGYNEQFF TGTGCCTGGAGTGGTGATAGCGGATACAATGAGCAGTTCTTC
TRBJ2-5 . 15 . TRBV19 CASSNKLTTQETQYF TGTGCCAGTAGTAATAAACTGACAACGCAAGAGACCCAGTACTTC
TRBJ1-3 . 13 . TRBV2 CASRSRRGNTIYF TGTGCCAGCAGATCCAGGAGGGGAAACACCATATATTTT
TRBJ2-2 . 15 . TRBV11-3 CASSLGQGSTGELFF TGTGCCAGCAGCTTGGGTCAGGGGAGCACCGGGGAGCTGTTTTTT
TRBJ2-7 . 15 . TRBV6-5 CASSPLRGDFYEQYF TGTGCCAGCAGTCCCCTGCGCGGGGATTTCTACGAGCAGTACTTC
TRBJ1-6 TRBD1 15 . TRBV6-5 CASRKPGQENSPLHF TGTGCCAGCAGGAAACCGGGACAGGAAAATTCACCCCTCCACTTT
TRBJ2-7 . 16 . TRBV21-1 CASSKVGRASSYEQYF TGTGCCAGCAGCAAAGTGGGCAGGGCCAGCTCCTACGAGCAGTACTTC
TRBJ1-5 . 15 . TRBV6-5 CASSKGVYSNQPQHF TGTGCCAGCAGCAAGGGGGTCTATAGCAATCAGCCCCAGCATTTT
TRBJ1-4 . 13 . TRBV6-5 CASRVSTNEKLFF TGTGCCAGCCGAGTGTCAACTAATGAAAAACTGTTTTTT
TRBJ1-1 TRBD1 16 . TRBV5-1 CASSLGTGVVSTEAFF TGCGCCAGCAGCTTAGGGACAGGGGTAGTTAGCACTGAAGCTTTCTTT
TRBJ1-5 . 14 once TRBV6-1 CASSRTGTLQPQHF TGTGCCAGCAGTCGTACAGGGACGCTTCAGCCCCAGCATTTT
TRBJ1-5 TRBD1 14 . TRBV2 CASRGTGENQPQHF TGTGCCAGCAGGGGGACAGGGGAGAATCAGCCCCAGCATTTT
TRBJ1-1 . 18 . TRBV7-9 CASSLVRRQGNRGTEAFF TGTGCCAGCAGCTTAGTGAGGCGTCAGGGTAATCGAGGCACTGAAGCTTTCTTT
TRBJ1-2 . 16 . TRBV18 CASSPSTEGGIYGYTF TGTGCCAGCTCTCCATCAACCGAGGGGGGGATCTATGGCTACACCTTC